The clone carrying this T cell receptor beta chain has at least ten counts. The antigen remains undetermined. The sorted Tregs were CD4+CD25+CD127-/low cells. TCRdb used MiXCR to reprocess the 5' RACE reads, holding one entry per CDR3 protein. Among approximately 60,000 distinct CDR3 sequences, approximately 26% were seen once, and the ten largest hold around 2.1%. Study-level points and caveats: Tumor Treg TCRs overlapped most with tumor naive CD4+ cells. Larger-cohort validation covered only one TCR beta V-J rearrangement.

Trimming removed 5 bases at V and 6 bases at J, with 16 bases between. Germline values: CDR1 SEHNR, CDR2 FQNEAQ (reference sequence). CDR3 length: 15 residues. This TCR was recovered from a female donor with breast cancer. Sequenced material: tumor-infiltrating Tregs sorted from the breast tumor. The rearrangement links TRBV7-9 to TRBJ2-2; D is uncertain. DNA for the CDR3: TGTGCCAGCAGCCCGCATAGCATTCGGGCCGGGGAGCTGTTTTTT. Translation gives CASSPHSIRAGELFF.